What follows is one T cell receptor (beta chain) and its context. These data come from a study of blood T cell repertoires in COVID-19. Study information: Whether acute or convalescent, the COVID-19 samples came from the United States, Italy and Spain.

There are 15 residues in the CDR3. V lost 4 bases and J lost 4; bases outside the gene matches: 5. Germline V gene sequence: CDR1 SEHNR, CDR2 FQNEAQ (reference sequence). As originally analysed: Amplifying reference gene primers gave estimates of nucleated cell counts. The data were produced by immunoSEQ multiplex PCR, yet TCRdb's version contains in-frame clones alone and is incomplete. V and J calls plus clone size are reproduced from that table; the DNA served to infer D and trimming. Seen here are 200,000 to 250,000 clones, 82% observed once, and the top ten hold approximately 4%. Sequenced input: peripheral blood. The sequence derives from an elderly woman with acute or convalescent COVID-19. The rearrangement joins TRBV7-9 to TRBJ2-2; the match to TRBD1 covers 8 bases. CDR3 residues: CASSSGQGSTGELFF. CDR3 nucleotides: TGTGCCAGCAGCTCCGGACAGGGCAGCACCGGGGAGCTGTTTTTT.